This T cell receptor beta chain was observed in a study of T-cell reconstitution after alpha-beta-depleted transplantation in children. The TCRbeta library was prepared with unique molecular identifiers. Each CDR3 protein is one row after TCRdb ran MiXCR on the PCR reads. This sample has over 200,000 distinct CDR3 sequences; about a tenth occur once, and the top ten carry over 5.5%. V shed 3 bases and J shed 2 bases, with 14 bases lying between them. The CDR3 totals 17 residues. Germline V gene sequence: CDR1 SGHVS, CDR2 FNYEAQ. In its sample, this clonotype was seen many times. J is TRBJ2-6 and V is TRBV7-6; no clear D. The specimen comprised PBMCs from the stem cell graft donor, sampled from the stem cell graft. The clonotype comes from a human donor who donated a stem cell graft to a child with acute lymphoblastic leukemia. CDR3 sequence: CASSLFGYATGANVLTF. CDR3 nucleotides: TGTGCCAGCAGCTTGTTCGGGTATGCTACTGGGGCCAACGTCCTGACTTTC. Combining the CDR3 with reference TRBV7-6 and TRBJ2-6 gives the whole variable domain GAGVSQSPRYKVTKRGQDVALRCDPISGHVSLYWYRQALGQGPEFLTYFNYEAQQDKSGLPNDRFSAERPEGSISTLTIQRTEQRDSAMYRCASSLFGYATGANVLTFGAGSRLTVL.